This T cell receptor beta chain emerged from a study of shared clonotypes between healthy human individuals. Over several immunoSEQ plates, each subset's genomic DNA was distributed in even portions. Measured with immunoSEQ multiplex PCR; TCRdb has only the in-frame clones, and not every one. Among about 2.1 million clones listed, 85% to 95% were seen once. A word on this clone: Other DNA sequences from this sample encode an identical CDR3 as well.

There are 11 residues in the CDR3. Trimming took 0 bases from V and 3 from J, leaving 3 bases between them. Per the germline V gene, CDR1 is GTSNPN and CDR2 is SVGIG (reference sequence). Terminally differentiated effector memory CD45RA+ cells were excluded from the naive CD8 cells, which were CD45RO-negative and positively selected for CCR7. The sample taken for sequencing was naive CD8+ T cells from PBMCs. This receptor was identified in a man between 18 and 35 years old in good health. Some clones in this sample may be carry-over from other donors' samples. This chain links TRBV30 with TRBJ2-7, with D uncertain. CDR3 DNA sequence: TGTGCCTGGAGTGTTCGCTACGAGCAGTACTTC. It encodes CAWSVRYEQYF.